The 13 T cell receptor beta chains below come from one sample, sequenced in a study of T cells after yellow fever vaccination. From the 5' RACE reads, TCRdb called clonotypes with MiXCR, one entry per CDR3 protein. The sample consists of roughly 310,000 distinct CDR3 sequences, more than 3% of them appearing once. The source material was PBMCs, sampled on the day of the yellow fever booster vaccination. These receptors were collected from a man aged 18 to 35 who received the YFV17D yellow fever vaccine.

This clonotype was counted only a few times. The chain couples TRBV7-9 to TRBJ1-4; D may be TRBD1 (6 bases). Germline V lookup: CDR1 SEHNR, CDR2 FQNEAQ (reference sequence). With 5 bases removed from V and 2 bases from J, the gap between germline ends came to 18 bases. The CDR3 has 17 residues. The CDR3 DNA is TGTGCCAGCAGCCGGGGGGCAGCCCCAGGGACTAATGAAAAACTGTTTTTT. As protein: CASSRGAAPGTNEKLFF.

The chain recombines TRBV28 with TRBJ2-6; D remains unclear. The germline V gene encodes CDR1 MDHEN and CDR2 SYDVKM. The CDR3 has 14 residues. The V gene lost 7 bases and the J gene lost 0 bases, with 7 bases spanning the gap. CDR3: CASNGHSGANVLTF. DNA of the CDR3: TGTGCCAGCAACGGTCACTCTGGGGCCAACGTCCTGACTTTC.

In this sample, this clonotype turned up many times. The rearrangement joins TRBV9 to TRBJ2-7; 8 bases align to TRBD1. The CDR3 totals 14 residues. CDR1 and CDR2 (germline): SGDLS, YYNGEE. The trim removed 0 bases at V and 6 bases at J, leaving 5 bases unmatched. CDR3 loop: CASSVGGGTGEQYF. In DNA, the CDR3 is TGTGCCAGCAGCGTAGGAGGCGGGACAGGCGAGCAGTACTTC.

This chain connects TRBV12-3 or TRBV12-4 to TRBJ1-5; D might be TRBD1 (6 bases). Trimming removed 7 bases from V and 5 bases from J, with 15 bases in between. This CDR3 spans 14 amino acids. The CDR3 reads CASNSGNRDQPQHF. The CDR3 DNA is TGTGCCAGCAACTCGGGAAACAGGGATCAGCCCCAGCATTTT.

This clonotype was seen more than once but under ten times. CDR3 residues: CASSSINRGYQETQYF. The DNA of the CDR3 is TGTGCCAGCAGCTCGATCAACAGGGGGTACCAAGAGACCCAGTACTTC. V and J are TRBV5-6 and TRBJ2-5, with 8 bases that match TRBD1. V lost 3 bases, J lost 0 bases, and 7 bases stayed unmatched. Germline loops: CDR1 SGHDT, CDR2 YYEEEE. CDR3 length: 16 residues.

The chain has TRBV12-3 or TRBV12-4 and TRBJ2-6; 7 nucleotides line up with TRBD2. The CDR3 runs to 13 residues. V was pared by 11 bases and J by 1 base, with 2 bases of the junction left unmatched. The CDR3 coding sequence is TGTGCCGCGGGGGTATCTGGGGCCAACGTCCTGACTTTC. Translating gives CAAGVSGANVLTF.

Many counts were recorded for this clonotype. This chain links TRBV10-3 with TRBJ2-5; 8 bases match TRBD2. CDR3 size: 16 residues. V lost 7 bases and J lost 4; bases outside the gene matches: 14. Per the germline V gene, CDR1 is ENHRY and CDR2 is SYGVKD. CDR3 region: CAITPRPRGEGETQYF. CDR3 bases: TGTGCCATCACCCCACGTCCGCGGGGGGAAGGAGAGACCCAGTACTTC.

This clonotype was recorded many times. V is TRBV5-4 and J is TRBJ2-3; D not certain. This CDR3 spans 16 amino acids. Germline-derived CDR1 and CDR2 are SGHNT and YYREEE (reference sequence). V was pared by 2 bases and J by 0 bases, with 13 bases between. CDR3 in amino acids: CASSFRVAASTDTQYF. The CDR3, as DNA: TGTGCCAGCAGCTTTCGGGTAGCAGCTAGCACAGATACGCAGTATTTT.

This clonotype was detected ten times or more. The rearrangement links TRBV6-2 or TRBV6-3 to TRBJ2-4; D is perhaps TRBD2 (5 bases). Trimming took off 2 bases at V and 7 bases at J, with 9 bases between the two ends. Per the germline V gene, CDR1 is MNHEY and CDR2 is SVGEGT. The CDR3 is made up of 13 amino acids. Here the CDR3 reads CASSYRLANIQYF. The CDR3 DNA follows: TGTGCCAGCAGTTACCGGCTAGCTAACATTCAGTACTTC.

The rearrangement joins TRBV3-1 to TRBJ2-5; D is unclear. Germline V lookup: CDR1 LGHDT, CDR2 YNNKEL (reference sequence). V lost 2 bases and J 4 bases, leaving 11 bases between the germline ends. The length of the CDR3 is 14 residues. CDR3 residues: CASSQPGRGETQYF. DNA for the CDR3: TGTGCCAGCAGCCAACCCGGGCGTGGAGAGACCCAGTACTTC.

This clonotype was counted ten times or more. V is TRBV5-1 and J is TRBJ2-7; 7 bases agree with TRBD1. From germline, CDR1 is SGHRS and CDR2 YFSETQ. The CDR3 has 14 amino acids. The V gene end was trimmed by 3 bases and the J gene end by 6 bases; junction bases not matched to a gene: 9. CDR3 region: CASSSTGTPSEQYF. The CDR3 DNA sequence: TGCGCCAGCAGCTCGACAGGGACACCCTCCGAGCAGTACTTC.

This clonotype showed up many times. This chain connects TRBV27 to TRBJ1-1, with D possibly matching TRBD1 (6 bases). The CDR3 spans 17 residues. Germline CDR1 MNHEY, CDR2 SMNVEV (reference sequence). V lost 5 bases and J lost 0, with 19 bases in between. CDR3 nucleotide sequence: TGTGCCAGCAGTCGTGTGGGGGGCCGGGGGGTGAACACTGAAGCTTTCTTT. This gives the protein CASSRVGGRGVNTEAFF.

This clonotype was detected many times. The chain has TRBV5-1 and TRBJ2-2, with D unresolved. Deletions cut 1 base from V and 6 bases from J, with 4 bases between. This CDR3 is built from 12 residues. Germline loops: CDR1 SGHRS, CDR2 YFSETQ. The CDR3, as DNA: TGCGCCAGCAGCTTGCTCTCCGGGGAGCTGTTTTTT. Protein sequence: CASSLLSGELFF.